A selection of T cell receptor beta chains follows, all from one sample in a study of T-cell memory formation after mild COVID-19. TCRdb re-called the 5' RACE reads with MiXCR, one entry per CDR3 protein. The sample comprises fewer than 700,000 distinct CDR3 sequences, about a sixth of which are singletons, and around 12% rests with the top ten. Source material: PBMCs or a T cell subset sorted from them (not recorded which). The receptors come from an adult woman who had mild COVID-19 (a few samples of this study predate the infection). Cell type and time point are not known. CDR3s include the opening cysteine and the closing phenylalanine or tryptophan. Clone size, where shown, is once, few, many, or a class for clones that have expanded.

TRBV3-1 few 11 CASSVSDTQYF
TRBV25-1 few 15 CASSEYKGGGEKLFF
TRBV6-2/TRBV6-3 few 14 CASSYSAGMDEQFF
TRBV6-5 . 14 CASRAGTVNQPQHF
TRBV14 few 19 CASSHRPGTSGISYNEQFF
TRBV28 few 18 CASSLRGLVPANTGELFF
TRBV7-8 . 16 CASSAQGRGLMSGYTF
TRBV12-3/TRBV12-4 many 14 CASSRGQGLNEQYF
TRBV7-8 few 16 CASARLLVGDGNTIYF
TRBV5-1 many 15 CASSLGGTVTYEQYF
TRBV11-2 few 16 CASSLREDRVNTEAFF
TRBV5-1 . 17 CAPLPVVCNSGANVLTF
TRBV12-3/TRBV12-4 many 13 CASSLGQGNIQYF
TRBV29-1 . 11 CSVIGHAEQYF
TRBV6-6 . 16 CASSYDPTRGRYEQYF
TRBV6-2/TRBV6-3 . 16 CASSRGLAGEAYTQYF
TRBV3-1 . 14 CASSPRPHNNEQFF
TRBV6-2/TRBV6-3 . 16 CASRQGALHLKNIQYF
TRBV3-1 . 12 CASSQGLAGMAF
TRBV19 . 15 CASFDWGLSTGELFF
TRBV9 . 14 CASSETTLSYEQYF
TRBV5-5 few 17 CASTRTTLEGSTGELFF
TRBV10-3 few 13 CAISERGEETQYF
TRBV12-3/TRBV12-4 . 11 CASSSVPELFF
TRBV25-1 few 16 CASSVAVGLAGHTQYF
TRBV7-2 few 15 CASSPRASSTDTQYF
TRBV24-1 few 13 CATSDLRGTEQYF
TRBV4-3 few 17 CASSQEIERGNTGELFF
TRBV11-2 many 12 CASSSGTPEQFF
TRBV6-4 few 13 CASSDLPGYGYTF
TRBV20-1 few 13 CSAIWGTPYEQYF
TRBV20-1 few 15 CSATTGTYAKNIQYF